The rows below give T cell receptor beta chains drawn from one sample of a study of regulatory and conventional T cells in RAG deficiency. Generated by immunoSEQ multiplex PCR, the TCRdb table keeps only in-frame clones and is missing some. The sample carries around 20,000 clones, around 97% recorded once. The data also belong to a second study, concerning regulatory T cells.

What was sequenced was CD25- CD4+ T cells sorted from blood. Receptor source: a human donor in good health. CDR3s include the opening cysteine and the closing phenylalanine or tryptophan. The D gene is left open where the match is weak. Only part of the rows carry a size: once, few, many, or a class if the clone is expanded.

D: .; V: TRBV4-1; J: TRBJ2-2; size: .; CDR3: CASSRERQGGTGELFF; DNA: TGCGCCAGCAGCCGGGAGAGACAGGGAGGCACCGGGGAGCTGTTTTTT
D: TRBD2; V: TRBV5-1; J: TRBJ2-1; size: .; CDR3: CASSTLAGGQGEQFF; DNA: TGCGCCAGCAGTACTCTAGCGGGGGGGCAAGGTGAGCAGTTCTTC
D: .; V: TRBV7-2; J: TRBJ2-7; size: .; CDR3: CASSLRPQGYEQYF; DNA: TGTGCCAGCAGCCTACGACCACAGGGATACGAGCAGTACTTC
D: TRBD1; V: TRBV28; J: TRBJ2-3; size: .; CDR3: CASSLLGQGGKDTQYF; DNA: TGTGCCAGCAGTTTATTGGGACAGGGAGGGAAAGATACGCAGTATTTT
D: .; V: TRBV10-2; J: TRBJ1-2; size: .; CDR3: CASSESYGGREYYGYTF; DNA: TGCGCCAGCAGTGAGTCTTACGGGGGGCGCGAATATTATGGCTACACCTTC
D: TRBD1; V: TRBV18; J: TRBJ2-5; size: once; CDR3: CASSGQGARETQYF; DNA: TGTGCCAGCTCAGGACAGGGGGCTAGGGAGACCCAGTACTTC
D: .; V: TRBV19; J: TRBJ1-4; size: once; CDR3: CASSLPGRWGDEKLFF; DNA: TGTGCCAGTAGCCTCCCCGGTCGTTGGGGGGATGAAAAACTGTTTTTT
D: TRBD1; V: TRBV19; J: TRBJ1-1; size: .; CDR3: CASSLDRANTEAFF; DNA: TGTGCCAGTAGTTTGGACAGGGCAAACACTGAAGCTTTCTTT
D: .; V: TRBV5-1; J: TRBJ1-2; size: .; CDR3: CASSFPDLDGYTF; DNA: TGCGCCAGCAGTTTCCCGGACTTAGACGGCTACACCTTC
D: .; V: TRBV2; J: TRBJ1-6; size: .; CDR3: CARTGSPNSPLHF; DNA: TGTGCCAGGACAGGTAGTCCGAATTCACCCCTCCACTTT
D: TRBD1; V: TRBV19; J: TRBJ1-2; size: .; CDR3: CASSWTGAPPVYGYTF; DNA: TGTGCCAGTAGCTGGACAGGGGCCCCCCCCGTGTATGGCTACACCTTC
D: TRBD1; V: TRBV7-3; J: TRBJ2-7; size: .; CDR3: CASSPGQPYEQYF; DNA: TGTGCCAGCAGCCCGGGACAGCCCTACGAGCAGTACTTC
D: .; V: TRBV7-9; J: TRBJ2-7; size: .; CDR3: CASSSENEQYF; DNA: TGTGCCAGCAGCTCGGAGAACGAGCAGTACTTC
D: .; V: TRBV9; J: TRBJ2-2; size: once; CDR3: CASSVAGYTGELFF; DNA: TGTGCCAGCAGCGTAGCGGGGTATACCGGGGAGCTGTTTTTT
D: TRBD1; V: TRBV2; J: TRBJ1-1; size: .; CDR3: CASTFPPQGENTEAFF; DNA: TGTGCCAGCACCTTCCCCCCACAGGGGGAGAACACTGAAGCTTTCTTT
D: .; V: TRBV7-7; J: TRBJ1-3; size: .; CDR3: CASSLGAGTSGNTIYF; DNA: TGTGCCAGCAGCTTAGGGGCCGGAACCTCTGGAAACACCATATATTTT
D: TRBD1; V: TRBV30; J: TRBJ1-2; size: once; CDR3: CAWSSPGGPSYGYTF; DNA: TGTGCCTGGAGTTCTCCAGGGGGCCCCAGCTATGGCTACACCTTC
D: .; V: TRBV19; J: TRBJ2-3; size: .; CDR3: CASSPPPESADTQYF; DNA: TGTGCCAGTAGTCCGCCCCCGGAGAGCGCAGATACGCAGTATTTT
D: .; V: TRBV11-1; J: TRBJ2-7; size: once; CDR3: CASSLDRQKREQYF; DNA: TGTGCCAGCAGCTTAGACAGGCAAAAGCGCGAGCAGTACTTC
D: .; V: TRBV10-3; J: TRBJ1-2; size: .; CDR3: CASVGGSYGYTF; DNA: TGTGCCAGCGTAGGGGGTTCCTATGGCTACACCTTC
D: .; V: TRBV6-1; J: TRBJ1-5; size: .; CDR3: CASSEVGINQPQHF; DNA: TGTGCCAGCAGTGAAGTCGGGATCAATCAGCCCCAGCATTTT
D: TRBD1; V: TRBV2; J: TRBJ2-6; size: .; CDR3: CASSDTGAQSSGANVLTF; DNA: TGTGCCAGCAGTGATACAGGGGCGCAAAGCTCTGGGGCCAACGTCCTGACTTTC
D: .; V: TRBV2; J: TRBJ1-2; size: .; CDR3: CASSERQNYGYTF; DNA: TGTGCCAGCAGCGAGAGACAGAACTATGGCTACACCTTC
D: .; V: TRBV19; J: TRBJ2-7; size: .; CDR3: CASSPGTLHEQYF; DNA: TGTGCCAGTAGTCCAGGGACATTACACGAGCAGTACTTC
D: .; V: TRBV5-1; J: TRBJ1-1; size: once; CDR3: CASRFIDTEAFF; DNA: TGCGCCAGCAGATTCATAGACACTGAAGCTTTCTTT
D: TRBD2; V: TRBV30; J: TRBJ2-1; size: .; CDR3: CAWSVTISGGVRSFYNEQFF; DNA: TGTGCCTGGAGTGTAACGATTAGCGGGGGGGTAAGGAGTTTCTACAATGAGCAGTTCTTC
D: .; V: TRBV25-1; J: TRBJ1-1; size: .; CDR3: CASSGTVPNTEAFF; DNA: TGTGCCAGCAGTGGGACAGTTCCAAACACTGAAGCTTTCTTT
D: .; V: TRBV19; J: TRBJ2-7; size: .; CDR3: CASSIRGARNQIYEQYF; DNA: TGTGCCAGTAGTATACGGGGGGCGCGGAACCAGATCTACGAGCAGTACTTC
D: TRBD1; V: TRBV30; J: TRBJ1-1; size: .; CDR3: CAWEGQGRTEAFF; DNA: TGTGCCTGGGAGGGACAGGGGCGAACTGAAGCTTTCTTT
D: TRBD1; V: TRBV13; J: TRBJ2-2; size: .; CDR3: CASSLVFVRDRVNTGELFF; DNA: TGTGCCAGCAGCTTAGTTTTCGTCCGGGACAGGGTGAACACCGGGGAGCTGTTTTTT
D: .; V: TRBV9; J: TRBJ1-4; size: .; CDR3: CASSDSLNEKLFF; DNA: TGTGCCAGCAGCGACTCCCTTAATGAAAAACTGTTTTTT
D: TRBD1; V: TRBV6-1; J: TRBJ2-7; size: .; CDR3: CASTGTGGLEQYF; DNA: TGTGCCAGCACCGGGACAGGGGGACTCGAGCAGTACTTC
D: TRBD1; V: TRBV5-1; J: TRBJ1-1; size: .; CDR3: CASSPRTGGRTEAFF; DNA: TGCGCCAGCAGCCCCCGGACAGGGGGCAGGACTGAAGCTTTCTTT
D: .; V: TRBV7-3; J: TRBJ2-3; size: .; CDR3: CASSANRGSGADTQYF; DNA: TGTGCCAGCAGCGCCAACAGGGGTAGCGGGGCAGATACGCAGTATTTT
D: TRBD1; V: TRBV18; J: TRBJ1-1; size: .; CDR3: CVSSNTDRDTEAFF; DNA: TGTGTCAGCTCAAATACGGACAGGGACACTGAAGCTTTCTTT
D: TRBD2; V: TRBV4-2; J: TRBJ2-3; size: .; CDR3: CASSQDLAGARSSDTQYF; DNA: TGTGCCAGCAGCCAAGACTTAGCGGGGGCAAGATCATCGGATACGCAGTATTTT
D: .; V: TRBV18; J: TRBJ1-5; size: .; CDR3: CASSPGEDQPQHF; DNA: TGTGCCAGCTCACCGGGGGAGGATCAGCCCCAGCATTTT
D: TRBD1; V: TRBV10-3; J: TRBJ2-1; size: .; CDR3: CAIRSTGGNEQFF; DNA: TGTGCCATCAGATCTACAGGGGGCAATGAGCAGTTCTTC
D: TRBD1; V: TRBV27; J: TRBJ1-6; size: .; CDR3: CASSGRRRQGGYSPLHF; DNA: TGTGCCAGCAGTGGTCGACGGCGGCAGGGGGGTTATTCACCCCTCCACTTT
D: .; V: TRBV30; J: TRBJ2-7; size: .; CDR3: CAWSGLTGFSYEQYF; DNA: TGTGCCTGGAGTGGCCTGACAGGTTTTTCCTACGAGCAGTACTTC
D: .; V: TRBV21-1; J: TRBJ1-2; size: .; CDR3: CASTDVGGRKGSGYTF; DNA: TGTGCCAGCACCGATGTCGGGGGGAGGAAGGGTAGTGGCTACACCTTC
D: .; V: TRBV7-9; J: TRBJ1-1; size: .; CDR3: CASSPSAEAFF; DNA: TGTGCCAGCAGCCCGTCCGCTGAAGCTTTCTTT
D: TRBD2; V: TRBV5-1; J: TRBJ2-2; size: .; CDR3: CASSTGLAGADTGELFF; DNA: TGCGCCAGCAGCACGGGACTAGCGGGGGCGGACACCGGGGAGCTGTTTTTT
D: .; V: TRBV6-5; J: TRBJ1-6; size: .; CDR3: CASTPGINNSPLHF; DNA: TGTGCCAGCACCCCAGGGATCAATAATTCACCCCTCCACTTT
D: .; V: TRBV27; J: TRBJ2-2; size: .; CDR3: CASGWPVDTGELFF; DNA: TGTGCCAGCGGCTGGCCCGTCGACACCGGGGAGCTGTTTTTT
D: .; V: TRBV5-6; J: TRBJ1-1; size: once; CDR3: CASSSRAGGEVNTEAFF; DNA: TGTGCCAGCAGCTCCCGGGCCGGGGGGGAGGTGAACACTGAAGCTTTCTTT
D: .; V: TRBV7-2; J: TRBJ1-5; size: .; CDR3: CASSLVDLAGRGYQPQHF; DNA: TGTGCCAGCAGCTTAGTCGATCTAGCCGGACGGGGGTACCAGCCCCAGCATTTT
D: .; V: TRBV29-1; J: TRBJ2-7; size: once; CDR3: CSVESRGPHEQYF; DNA: TGCAGCGTTGAAAGTCGGGGTCCCCACGAGCAGTACTTC
D: TRBD1; V: TRBV5-4; J: TRBJ2-1; size: .; CDR3: CASSNRQGANEQFF; DNA: TGTGCCAGCAGCAACCGACAGGGGGCAAATGAGCAGTTCTTC
D: .; V: TRBV9; J: TRBJ1-1; size: .; CDR3: CASSARQGNTEAFF; DNA: TGTGCCAGCAGCGCCCGTCAGGGGAACACTGAAGCTTTCTTT
D: .; V: TRBV6-5; J: TRBJ1-1; size: .; CDR3: CASSLGVNTEAFF; DNA: TGTGCCAGCAGTTTAGGGGTTAATACTGAAGCTTTCTTT
D: TRBD1; V: TRBV28; J: TRBJ1-3; size: .; CDR3: CASSSWTGGGNTIYF; DNA: TGTGCCAGCAGTTCCTGGACAGGGGGTGGAAACACCATATATTTT
D: .; V: TRBV5-1; J: TRBJ2-3; size: .; CDR3: CASSLYGGYTDTQYF; DNA: TGCGCCAGCAGCTTATACGGGGGATACACAGATACGCAGTATTTT
D: .; V: TRBV7-9; J: TRBJ1-2; size: .; CDR3: CASSLVWQGDGYTF; DNA: TGTGCCAGCAGCTTAGTATGGCAGGGTGACGGCTACACCTTC
D: TRBD2; V: TRBV19; J: TRBJ2-1; size: once; CDR3: CASSPGLAGGSSYNEQFF; DNA: TGTGCCAGTAGCCCAGGACTAGCGGGGGGGAGCTCCTACAATGAGCAGTTCTTC
D: .; V: TRBV19; J: TRBJ1-1; size: .; CDR3: CASRPSRQPLNTEAFF; DNA: TGTGCCAGTAGGCCCTCCCGACAGCCCTTGAACACTGAAGCTTTCTTT
D: TRBD1; V: TRBV5-6; J: TRBJ1-1; size: .; CDR3: CASSRRRVGGEGFF; DNA: TGTGCCAGCAGCCGCCGCCGTGTAGGGGGCGAGGGTTTCTTT
D: TRBD1; V: TRBV28; J: TRBJ1-2; size: .; CDR3: CASRSTGATPNYGYTF; DNA: TGTGCCAGCAGGTCCACAGGGGCGACCCCTAACTATGGCTACACCTTC
D: TRBD1; V: TRBV2; J: TRBJ1-1; size: few; CDR3: CASTVLEGALGTEAFF; DNA: TGTGCCAGCACGGTCCTTGAGGGGGCTTTGGGCACTGAAGCTTTCTTT